This T cell receptor (beta chain) was sequenced for a study of immune characterization of retroperitoneal liposarcoma. This clonotype occurred a few times. No conserved phenylalanine or tryptophan is present at the end of the CDR3, so a read error is the likely explanation. The DNA is left out, because the CDR3 cannot be placed on it with certainty; the CDR3 is given as TCRdb lists it. 11 amino acids form the CDR3, both terminal residues included. Germline V gene data show CDR1 as MNHGY and CDR2 as SAAAGT. Via MiXCR, TCRdb re-called the PCR reads, giving one row per CDR3 protein. The sample has around 20,000 distinct CDR3 sequences, 35% to 45% seen once.

Sequencing was performed on blood. The rearrangement joins TRBV6-8 to TRBJ2-4; the table names TRBD1, a call not compared with the DNA. This receptor was obtained from a male donor with retroperitoneal liposarcoma. CDR3 amino acids: CWGNGIRDQDM.